Detailed here is one T cell receptor (beta chain). What antigen it recognizes has not been identified. To determine HCMV serostatus, a commercial ELISA kit was used to detect HCMV-specific IgG in serum. Ficoll density gradient centrifugation was used to isolate peripheral blood mononuclear cells from blood. The run used an Illumina HiSeq 2000. The TCR beta cDNA libraries were made using 5'RACE template switching, a step that added both a universal primer site and unique molecular identifiers. cDNA synthesis was primed from the TCR beta constant segment, followed by two successive PCR amplification steps. In the paper's pipeline: MIGEC handled demultiplexing of the reads and grouping by UMI, while MiTCR was used to assemble and quantify clonotypes. To exclude erroneous sequences, any TCR cDNA sequence not supported by at least two reads was discarded. The tcR package was used for downstream repertoire analysis, and clonotypes were matched across fractions by CDR3 nucleotide sequence plus V segment. Antigen specificity was annotated against VDJdb with VDJmatch, allowing one amino acid substitution in CDR3. TCRdb reprocessed the reads, and each CDR3 protein sequence is entered once, without DNA. Here the V and J calls rest on TCRdb's processing, not on the authors' analysis. The table for this sample shows 440,000 or so distinct CDR3 sequences. Jointly, the top ten make up approximately 6.8% of the sample.

Based on the germline V gene, the CDR1 and CDR2 sequences are SGHTS and YDEGEE. There are 16 amino acids in the CDR3, from cysteine to phenylalanine inclusive. The entry carries no DNA sequence. This specimen belongs to a study of T cells expressing NK-cell markers (TCRdb year 2020). Regarding the research as a whole: About 8 donors provided sorted CD3+CD56+NKG2C+, CD3+CD56+NKG2C- and CD3+CD56-NKG2C+ T-cell subsets, whose TCR beta-chain repertoires were profiled. Of the eight sequenced donors, seven were found to be HCMV-seropositive and one was found to be HCMV-seronegative. The eight sequenced donors were randomly selected healthy volunteers, three men and five women. The libraries were sequenced on Illumina HiSeq 2000/2500, MiSeq or NextSeq, producing 2 x 150 bp reads.

General findings and caveats noted by the study authors: For five or six donors, the dominant CD3+CD56+NKG2C+ clonotypes were among the top 10 CD8+ clonotypes and accounted for roughly 1.0-7.5% of CD8+ T cells. Whether the expanded NKG2C-expressing T cell clones were specific for HCMV antigens remained unclear. Those dominant clonotypes were again the most abundant among CD3+CD56-NKG2C+ cells in a few donors, at roughly 25-65%.

The clonotype comes from a woman aged 18 to 75 in good health. The rearrangement joined TRBV5-8 to TRBJ2-5; the D gene TCRdb calls, TRBD2, cannot be checked with no DNA. The material sequenced was blood T cells: a sorted CD56 or NKG2C T cell subset, CD4+ or CD8+ T cells, or bulk PBMC T cells (not recorded which). Here the CDR3 is given as CASSRGTSGAGETQYF.